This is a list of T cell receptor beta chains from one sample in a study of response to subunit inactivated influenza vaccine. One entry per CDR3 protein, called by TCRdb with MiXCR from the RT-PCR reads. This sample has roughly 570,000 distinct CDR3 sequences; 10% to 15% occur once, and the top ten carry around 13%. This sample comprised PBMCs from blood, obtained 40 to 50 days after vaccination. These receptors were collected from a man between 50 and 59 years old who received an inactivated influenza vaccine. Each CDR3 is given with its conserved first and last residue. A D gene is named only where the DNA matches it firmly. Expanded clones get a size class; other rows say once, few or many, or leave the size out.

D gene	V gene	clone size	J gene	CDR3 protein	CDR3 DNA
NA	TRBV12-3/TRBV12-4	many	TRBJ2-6	CASSFTTGSGANVLTF	TGTGCCAGCAGTTTTACGACAGGCTCTGGGGCCAACGTCCTGACTTTC
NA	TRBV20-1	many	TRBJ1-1	CSASGGNTEAFF	TGCAGTGCTAGTGGTGGGAACACTGAAGCTTTCTTT
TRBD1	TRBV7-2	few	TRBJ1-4	CASSKTTGGREKLFF	TGTGCCAGCAGCAAGACGACAGGGGGGAGGGAAAAACTGTTTTTT
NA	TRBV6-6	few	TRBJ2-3	CASARLADTQYF	TGTGCCAGCGCCCGGTTGGCAGATACGCAGTATTTT
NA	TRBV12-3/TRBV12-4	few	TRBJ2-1	CASTHRGAYNEQFF	TGTGCCAGCACCCACCGCGGGGCCTACAATGAGCAGTTCTTC
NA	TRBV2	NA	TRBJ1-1	CASSVRGRNTEAFF	TGTGCCAGCAGTGTGAGGGGAAGGAACACTGAAGCTTTCTTT
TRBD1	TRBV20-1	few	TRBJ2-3	CSARTGAHRTDTQYF	TGCAGTGCTCGTACAGGGGCGCACCGTACAGATACGCAGTATTTT
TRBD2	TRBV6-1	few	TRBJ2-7	CASSGGGLRPYEQYF	TGTGCCAGCAGTGGGGGGGGACTTCGGCCCTACGAGCAGTACTTC
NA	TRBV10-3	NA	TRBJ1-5	CAIRTGYNQPQHF	TGTGCCATCAGGACAGGTTACAATCAGCCCCAGCATTTT
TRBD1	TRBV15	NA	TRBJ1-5	CATSPRQGDQPQHF	TGTGCCACCAGCCCCCGACAGGGAGATCAGCCCCAGCATTTT
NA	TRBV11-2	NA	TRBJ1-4	CASSRTMAVGEKLFF	TGTGCCAGCAGCCGTACAATGGCCGTGGGTGAAAAACTGTTTTTT
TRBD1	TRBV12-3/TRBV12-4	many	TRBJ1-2	CASSRDRGGYTF	TGTGCCAGCAGTCGGGACAGGGGCGGCTACACCTTC
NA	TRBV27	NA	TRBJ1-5	CASSSDLPPRPQHF	TGTGCCAGCAGTTCGGACCTCCCACCTCGGCCCCAGCATTTT
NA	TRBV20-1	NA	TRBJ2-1	CSAKAVTYNEQFF	TGCAGTGCTAAAGCGGTTACTTACAATGAGCAGTTCTTC
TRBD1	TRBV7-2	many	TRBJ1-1	CASSSQPGQLNTEAFF	TGTGCCAGCAGCTCCCAACCGGGACAGTTGAACACTGAAGCTTTCTTT
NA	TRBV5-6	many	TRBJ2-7	CASSFDDSYEQYF	TGTGCCAGCAGCTTCGACGACAGCTACGAGCAGTACTTC
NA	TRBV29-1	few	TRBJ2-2	CSVDYLNTGELFF	TGCAGCGTTGATTACCTTAACACCGGGGAGCTGTTTTTT
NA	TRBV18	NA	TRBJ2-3	CASSPTWGADTQYF	TGTGCCAGCTCACCGACCTGGGGGGCAGATACGCAGTATTTT
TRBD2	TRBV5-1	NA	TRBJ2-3	CASSSLAGGGIDTQYF	TGCGCCAGCAGCTCACTAGCGGGAGGAGGTATTGATACGCAGTATTTT
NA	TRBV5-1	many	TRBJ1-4	CASSLLPVEKLFF	TGCGCCAGCAGCTTGTTGCCAGTTGAAAAACTGTTTTTT
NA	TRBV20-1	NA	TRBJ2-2	CSARWAPGELFF	TGCAGTGCTAGGTGGGCCCCCGGGGAGCTGTTTTTT
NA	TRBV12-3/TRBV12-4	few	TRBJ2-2	CASSNGGGRTGELFF	TGTGCCAGCAGCAATGGCGGGGGCCGTACCGGGGAGCTGTTTTTT
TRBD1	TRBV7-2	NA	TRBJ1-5	CASSFAGGYQPQHF	TGTGCCAGCAGCTTCGCAGGGGGCTATCAGCCCCAGCATTTT
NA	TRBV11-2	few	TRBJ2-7	CASTTGRASYEQYF	TGTGCCAGCACCACCGGCCGGGCGTCCTACGAGCAGTACTTC
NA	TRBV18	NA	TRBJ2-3	CASSPVFTDTQYF	TGTGCCAGCTCACCGGTATTCACAGATACGCAGTATTTT
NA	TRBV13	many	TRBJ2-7	CASSPGAYEQYF	TGTGCCAGCAGCCCGGGAGCTTACGAGCAGTACTTC
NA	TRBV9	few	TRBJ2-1	CASSVATDYNEQFF	TGTGCCAGCAGCGTAGCTACGGACTACAATGAGCAGTTCTTC
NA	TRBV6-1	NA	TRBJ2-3	CASRNTNTDTQYF	TGTGCCAGCAGAAACACAAACACAGATACGCAGTATTTT
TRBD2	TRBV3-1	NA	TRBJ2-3	CACSFPLNLAGGPSDTQYF	TGTGCCTGCAGTTTCCCTCTCAATTTAGCGGGAGGGCCCTCGGATACGCAGTATTTT
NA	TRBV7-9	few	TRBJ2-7	CASSSRSLGWYEQYF	TGTGCCAGCAGCTCCAGAAGCTTGGGCTGGTACGAGCAGTACTTC
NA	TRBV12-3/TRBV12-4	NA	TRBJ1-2	CASSLPGAPGGYTF	TGTGCCAGCAGTTTACCGGGGGCGCCGGGGGGCTACACCTTC